This is a list of T cell receptor beta chains from one sample in a study of a mutant IDH1 vaccine in newly diagnosed glioma. Sequenced by immunoSEQ multiplex PCR; TCRdb stores in-frame clones only, minus some. The table has around 89,000 clones, roughly 80% seen once. The sequencing here drew on PBMCs, taken from a glioma patient treated with radiotherapy, temozolomide or both. Source of these receptors: a woman aged 45-60 years with glioma. Each CDR3 is given with its conserved first and last residue. Fields, in order: clone size, CDR3 length, J gene, V gene, D gene, CDR3 protein, CDR3 DNA. The D gene is left open where the match is weak. Some rows mark clone size as missing; the rest say once, few, many or name a class of expanded clone.

abundance: .; len: 15; j_gene: TRBJ1-3; v_gene: TRBV30; d_gene: .; CDR3aa: CAWSVAWGSGNTIYF; CDR3nt: TGTGCCTGGAGTGTAGCGTGGGGATCTGGAAACACCATATATTTT
abundance: .; len: 17; j_gene: TRBJ2-5; v_gene: TRBV18; d_gene: TRBD2; CDR3aa: CASSPVTSGGPWETQYF; CDR3nt: TGTGCCAGCTCACCAGTTACTAGCGGGGGCCCATGGGAGACCCAGTACTTC
abundance: .; len: 14; j_gene: TRBJ1-1; v_gene: TRBV6-5; d_gene: TRBD1; CDR3aa: CASSYSQGATEAFF; CDR3nt: TGTGCCAGCAGTTACTCACAGGGGGCCACTGAAGCTTTCTTT
abundance: .; len: 15; j_gene: TRBJ1-3; v_gene: TRBV19; d_gene: .; CDR3aa: CASSKNTASGNTIYF; CDR3nt: TGTGCCAGTAGTAAGAACACCGCCTCTGGAAACACCATATATTTT
abundance: .; len: 14; j_gene: TRBJ1-1; v_gene: TRBV27; d_gene: .; CDR3aa: CASSRGSSNTEAFF; CDR3nt: TGTGCCAGCTCCCGCGGGTCTTCGAACACTGAAGCTTTCTTT
abundance: .; len: 15; j_gene: TRBJ2-1; v_gene: TRBV5-1; d_gene: TRBD1; CDR3aa: CASSLGGQGSNEQFF; CDR3nt: TGCGCCAGCAGCTTGGGAGGACAGGGATCTAATGAGCAGTTCTTC
abundance: .; len: 15; j_gene: TRBJ1-3; v_gene: TRBV10-3; d_gene: .; CDR3aa: CAIRTGGEGGNTIYF; CDR3nt: TGTGCCATCAGGACAGGAGGAGAGGGTGGAAACACCATATATTTT
abundance: .; len: 13; j_gene: TRBJ2-3; v_gene: TRBV6-1; d_gene: TRBD1; CDR3aa: CASRGTGADTQYF; CDR3nt: TGTGCCAGCAGGGGGACAGGGGCAGATACGCAGTATTTT
abundance: .; len: 17; j_gene: TRBJ1-1; v_gene: TRBV19; d_gene: .; CDR3aa: CASSISGTPGVRTEAFF; CDR3nt: TGTGCCAGTAGTATATCCGGGACCCCTGGGGTGAGGACTGAAGCTTTCTTT
abundance: .; len: 19; j_gene: TRBJ2-1; v_gene: TRBV7-2; d_gene: TRBD2; CDR3aa: CASSLRRGGRVGRYNEQFF; CDR3nt: TGTGCCAGCAGCTTGCGGCGGGGGGGCCGGGTAGGTCGGTACAATGAGCAGTTCTTC
abundance: few; len: 15; j_gene: TRBJ2-7; v_gene: TRBV18; d_gene: TRBD1; CDR3aa: CASSPGTGMSYEQYF; CDR3nt: TGTGCCAGCTCCCCCGGGACAGGGATGTCTTACGAGCAGTACTTC
abundance: .; len: 13; j_gene: TRBJ1-2; v_gene: TRBV19; d_gene: .; CDR3aa: CASSWGRSYGYTF; CDR3nt: TGTGCCAGTAGTTGGGGCCGAAGCTATGGCTACACCTTC
abundance: .; len: 15; j_gene: TRBJ1-2; v_gene: TRBV6-5; d_gene: .; CDR3aa: CASSYYVGGDYGYTF; CDR3nt: TGTGCCAGCAGTTACTACGTGGGTGGGGACTATGGCTACACCTTC
abundance: .; len: 16; j_gene: TRBJ2-3; v_gene: TRBV28; d_gene: TRBD1; CDR3aa: CASTLSGTGFTDTQYF; CDR3nt: TGTGCCAGCACCCTCTCCGGGACAGGGTTCACAGATACGCAGTATTTT
abundance: .; len: 17; j_gene: TRBJ2-5; v_gene: TRBV5-4; d_gene: TRBD2; CDR3aa: CASSQGLAGGLQETQYF; CDR3nt: TGTGCCAGCAGCCAGGGACTAGCGGGGGGGCTCCAAGAGACCCAGTACTTC
abundance: .; len: 19; j_gene: TRBJ1-2; v_gene: TRBV29-1; d_gene: TRBD1; CDR3aa: CSVEDLRWTGDGANYGYTF; CDR3nt: TGCAGCGTTGAAGATTTACGGTGGACAGGGGATGGGGCTAACTATGGCTACACCTTC
abundance: .; len: 14; j_gene: TRBJ1-1; v_gene: TRBV6-5; d_gene: .; CDR3aa: CASSSYGGATEAFF; CDR3nt: TGTGCCAGCAGTTCCTACGGGGGGGCGACGGAAGCTTTCTTT
abundance: .; len: 15; j_gene: TRBJ1-5; v_gene: TRBV6-6; d_gene: .; CDR3aa: CASSSLGYSNQPQHF; CDR3nt: TGTGCCAGCAGCTCCCTTGGTTATAGCAATCAGCCCCAGCATTTT
abundance: .; len: 14; j_gene: TRBJ2-3; v_gene: TRBV7-9; d_gene: .; CDR3aa: CASSPRSGSDTQYF; CDR3nt: TGTGCCAGCAGCCCCAGATCGGGGTCAGATACGCAGTATTTT
abundance: .; len: 15; j_gene: TRBJ1-2; v_gene: TRBV4-3; d_gene: TRBD1; CDR3aa: CASSQDGQGAFGYTF; CDR3nt: TGCGCCAGCAGCCAAGATGGGCAGGGGGCTTTTGGCTACACCTTC
abundance: .; len: 19; j_gene: TRBJ2-6; v_gene: TRBV4-3; d_gene: TRBD1; CDR3aa: CASSQEPGGSSSGANVLTF; CDR3nt: TGCGCCAGCAGCCAAGAGCCAGGGGGTTCCAGCTCTGGGGCCAACGTCCTGACTTTC
abundance: .; len: 17; j_gene: TRBJ2-5; v_gene: TRBV28; d_gene: .; CDR3aa: CASSQNREVRGAETQYF; CDR3nt: TGTGCCAGCAGTCAAAATCGAGAAGTCCGGGGCGCAGAGACCCAGTACTTC
abundance: once; len: 14; j_gene: TRBJ1-2; v_gene: TRBV10-3; d_gene: .; CDR3aa: CAISGLDSDYGYTF; CDR3nt: TGTGCCATCAGTGGGTTGGACAGCGACTATGGCTACACCTTC
abundance: .; len: 14; j_gene: TRBJ1-5; v_gene: TRBV6-5; d_gene: .; CDR3aa: CASSWTAGNQPQHF; CDR3nt: TGTGCCAGCAGTTGGACAGCTGGCAATCAGCCCCAGCATTTT
abundance: .; len: 15; j_gene: TRBJ1-1; v_gene: TRBV6-5; d_gene: .; CDR3aa: CASSRRGGGNTEAFF; CDR3nt: TGTGCCAGCAGTAGGAGGGGGGGAGGGAACACTGAAGCTTTCTTT
abundance: .; len: 14; j_gene: TRBJ1-3; v_gene: TRBV18; d_gene: TRBD1; CDR3aa: CASRDRISGNTIYF; CDR3nt: TGTGCCAGCAGGGACAGGATCTCTGGAAACACCATATATTTT
abundance: once; len: 12; j_gene: TRBJ1-1; v_gene: TRBV19; d_gene: .; CDR3aa: CASSTSGTIAFF; CDR3nt: TGTGCCAGTAGTACCTCCGGGACCATAGCTTTCTTT
abundance: .; len: 13; j_gene: TRBJ1-1; v_gene: TRBV6-5; d_gene: .; CDR3aa: CASRESGRTAAFF; CDR3nt: TGTGCCAGCAGGGAGTCCGGACGAACGGCGGCTTTCTTT
abundance: .; len: 16; j_gene: TRBJ2-7; v_gene: TRBV7-9; d_gene: .; CDR3aa: CASSLGRLPQGYEQYF; CDR3nt: TGTGCCAGCAGCTTAGGGCGCCTGCCACAGGGTTACGAGCAGTACTTC
abundance: .; len: 12; j_gene: TRBJ1-2; v_gene: TRBV5-4; d_gene: .; CDR3aa: CASSSWTSGYTF; CDR3nt: TGTGCCAGCAGCTCGTGGACCTCTGGCTACACCTTC
abundance: .; len: 15; j_gene: TRBJ2-1; v_gene: TRBV7-3; d_gene: .; CDR3aa: CASSIAASSYNEQFF; CDR3nt: TGTGCCAGCAGTATAGCGGCCAGCTCCTACAATGAGCAGTTCTTC
abundance: .; len: 11; j_gene: TRBJ2-7; v_gene: TRBV2; d_gene: .; CDR3aa: CASRGDGEQYF; CDR3nt: TGTGCCAGCAGGGGGGACGGAGAGCAGTACTTC
abundance: once; len: 13; j_gene: TRBJ1-2; v_gene: TRBV2; d_gene: .; CDR3aa: CASKRWTDYGYTF; CDR3nt: TGTGCCAGCAAGCGGTGGACCGACTATGGCTACACCTTC
abundance: few; len: 14; j_gene: TRBJ1-5; v_gene: TRBV19; d_gene: .; CDR3aa: CASSIFGDGQPQHF; CDR3nt: TGTGCCAGTAGTATCTTCGGTGATGGTCAGCCCCAGCATTTT
abundance: .; len: 16; j_gene: TRBJ1-1; v_gene: TRBV6-6; d_gene: .; CDR3aa: CASSPLALEFGTEAFF; CDR3nt: TGTGCCAGCAGTCCTCTCGCCTTGGAATTCGGGACTGAAGCTTTCTTT
abundance: few; len: 14; j_gene: TRBJ1-1; v_gene: TRBV18; d_gene: .; CDR3aa: CASSQTGRATEAFF; CDR3nt: TGTGCCAGCTCACAGACAGGCAGGGCGACTGAAGCTTTCTTT
abundance: .; len: 14; j_gene: TRBJ2-1; v_gene: TRBV5-1; d_gene: .; CDR3aa: CASRERVGPNEQFF; CDR3nt: TGCGCCAGCAGGGAACGGGTAGGGCCAAATGAGCAGTTCTTC
abundance: .; len: 15; j_gene: TRBJ1-3; v_gene: TRBV5-4; d_gene: TRBD1; CDR3aa: CASSVGTGIANTIYF; CDR3nt: TGTGCCAGCAGCGTTGGGACAGGGATAGCGAACACCATATATTTT
abundance: .; len: 14; j_gene: TRBJ2-3; v_gene: TRBV7-2; d_gene: TRBD1; CDR3aa: CASSWGTGANTQYF; CDR3nt: TGTGCCAGCAGCTGGGGGACAGGGGCCAATACGCAGTATTTT
abundance: .; len: 12; j_gene: TRBJ2-5; v_gene: TRBV15; d_gene: .; CDR3aa: CATSRVGETQYF; CDR3nt: TGTGCCACCAGCAGAGTGGGGGAGACCCAGTACTTC
abundance: .; len: 12; j_gene: TRBJ1-2; v_gene: TRBV29-1; d_gene: TRBD1; CDR3aa: CSVEGQGRGYTF; CDR3nt: TGCAGCGTTGAGGGACAGGGGAGGGGCTACACCTTC
abundance: .; len: 15; j_gene: TRBJ1-6; v_gene: TRBV6-5; d_gene: TRBD1; CDR3aa: CASSAGGQGESPLHF; CDR3nt: TGTGCCAGCAGTGCCGGAGGACAGGGGGAATCACCCCTCCACTTT
abundance: .; len: 16; j_gene: TRBJ2-3; v_gene: TRBV4-1; d_gene: .; CDR3aa: CASSQGGRQWSDTQYF; CDR3nt: TGCGCCAGCAGCCAAGGGGGCAGGCAGTGGTCAGATACGCAGTATTTT
abundance: .; len: 13; j_gene: TRBJ1-2; v_gene: TRBV27; d_gene: .; CDR3aa: CASSSRDIYGYTF; CDR3nt: TGTGCCAGCAGTTCCCGGGACATCTATGGCTACACCTTC
abundance: .; len: 12; j_gene: TRBJ1-2; v_gene: TRBV19; d_gene: .; CDR3aa: CASNSASYGYTF; CDR3nt: TGTGCCAGTAACTCAGCGAGCTATGGCTACACCTTC
abundance: .; len: 13; j_gene: TRBJ1-3; v_gene: TRBV5-6; d_gene: .; CDR3aa: CASSFRSGNTIYF; CDR3nt: TGTGCCAGCAGCTTCCGTTCTGGAAACACCATATATTTT
abundance: .; len: 15; j_gene: TRBJ1-6; v_gene: TRBV5-1; d_gene: .; CDR3aa: CASSPGQILNSPLHF; CDR3nt: TGCGCCAGCAGCCCCGGACAGATATTAAATTCACCCCTCCACTTT
abundance: .; len: 15; j_gene: TRBJ1-1; v_gene: TRBV2; d_gene: .; CDR3aa: CASRPGHLMNTEAFF; CDR3nt: TGTGCCAGCAGGCCGGGACACTTAATGAACACTGAAGCTTTCTTT
abundance: .; len: 15; j_gene: TRBJ2-1; v_gene: TRBV18; d_gene: TRBD2; CDR3aa: CASSPRTSGYNEQFF; CDR3nt: TGTGCCAGCTCACCAAGAACTAGCGGGTACAATGAGCAGTTCTTC
abundance: .; len: 14; j_gene: TRBJ1-2; v_gene: TRBV6-1; d_gene: .; CDR3aa: CASALGGLNYGYTF; CDR3nt: TGTGCCAGCGCCTTGGGGGGTCTCAACTATGGCTACACCTTC